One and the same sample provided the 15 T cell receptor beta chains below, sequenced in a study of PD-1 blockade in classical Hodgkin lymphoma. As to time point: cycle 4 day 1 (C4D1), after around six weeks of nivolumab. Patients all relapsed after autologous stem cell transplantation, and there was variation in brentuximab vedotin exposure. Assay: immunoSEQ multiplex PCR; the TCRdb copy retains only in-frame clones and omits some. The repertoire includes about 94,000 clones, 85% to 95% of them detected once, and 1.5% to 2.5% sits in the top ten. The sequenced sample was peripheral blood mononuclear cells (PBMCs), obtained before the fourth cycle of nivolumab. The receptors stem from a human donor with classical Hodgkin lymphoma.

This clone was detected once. The CDR3 protein is CASTKGPPGTDTQYF. In nucleotides, the CDR3 is TGTGCCAGTACCAAAGGGCCTCCGGGCACAGATACGCAGTATTTT. The chain couples TRBV19 to TRBJ2-3; D is uncertain. This CDR3 comprises 15 residues. Germline V lookup: CDR1 LNHDA, CDR2 SQIVND (reference sequence). V lost 7 bases, J lost 1 base, and 15 bases lay in between.

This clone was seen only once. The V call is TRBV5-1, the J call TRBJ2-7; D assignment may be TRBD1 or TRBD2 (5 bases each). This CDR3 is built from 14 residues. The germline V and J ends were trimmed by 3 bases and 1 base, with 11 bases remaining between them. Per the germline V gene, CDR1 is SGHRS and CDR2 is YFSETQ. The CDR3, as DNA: TGCGCCAGCAGCTCCGGGACCGGGTCCTACGAGCAGTACTTC. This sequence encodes CASSSGTGSYEQYF.

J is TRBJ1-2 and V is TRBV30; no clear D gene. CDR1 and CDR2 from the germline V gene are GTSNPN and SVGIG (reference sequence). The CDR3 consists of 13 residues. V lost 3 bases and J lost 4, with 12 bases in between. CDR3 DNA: TGTGCCTGGAGACACCCCCCAAGCTATGGCTACACCTTC. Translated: CAWRHPPSYGYTF.

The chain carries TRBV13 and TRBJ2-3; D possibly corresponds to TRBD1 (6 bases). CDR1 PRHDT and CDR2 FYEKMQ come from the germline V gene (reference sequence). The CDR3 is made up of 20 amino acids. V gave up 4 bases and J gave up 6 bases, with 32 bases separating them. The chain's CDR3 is CASSWAGATRAVRTGDTQYF. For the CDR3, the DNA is TGTGCCAGCAGCTGGGCCGGGGCAACGAGGGCGGTCCGAACAGGGGATACGCAGTATTTT.

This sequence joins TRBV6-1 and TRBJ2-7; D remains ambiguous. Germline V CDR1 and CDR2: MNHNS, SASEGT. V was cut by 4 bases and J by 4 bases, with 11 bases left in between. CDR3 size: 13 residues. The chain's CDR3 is CASSVSLEYEQYF. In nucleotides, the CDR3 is TGTGCCAGCAGTGTATCTCTGGAATACGAGCAGTACTTC.

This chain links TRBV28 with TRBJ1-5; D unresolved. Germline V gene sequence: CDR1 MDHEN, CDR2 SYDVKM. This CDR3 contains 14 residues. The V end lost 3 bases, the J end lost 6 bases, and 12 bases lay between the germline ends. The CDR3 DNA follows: TGTGCCAGCAGTTTTGTGGAGATAACTCAGCCCCAGCATTTT. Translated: CASSFVEITQPQHF.

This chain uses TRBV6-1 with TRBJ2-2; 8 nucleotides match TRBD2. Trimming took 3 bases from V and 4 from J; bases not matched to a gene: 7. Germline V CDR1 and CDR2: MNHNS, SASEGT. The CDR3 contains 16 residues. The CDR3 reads CASSEVAGRGTGELFF. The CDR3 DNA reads TGTGCCAGCAGTGAGGTAGCGGGAAGGGGCACCGGGGAGCTGTTTTTT.

Here the CDR3 DNA reads TGTGCCAGCAGTAGTCGACGGAGCCAAGAGACCCAGTACTTC. This codes for CASSSRRSQETQYF. V usage is TRBV6-1 and J usage is TRBJ2-5; unclear D gene. The germline V gene has CDR1 MNHNS and CDR2 SASEGT. This CDR3 is built from 14 residues. Trimming pared 5 bases from V and 1 base from J, leaving 11 bases between.

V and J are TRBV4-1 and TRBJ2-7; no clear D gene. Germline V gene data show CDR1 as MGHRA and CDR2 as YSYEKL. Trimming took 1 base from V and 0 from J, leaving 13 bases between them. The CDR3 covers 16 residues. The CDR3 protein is CASSQGMGSYSYEQYF. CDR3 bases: TGCGCCAGCAGCCAAGGAATGGGCAGTTACTCCTACGAGCAGTACTTC.

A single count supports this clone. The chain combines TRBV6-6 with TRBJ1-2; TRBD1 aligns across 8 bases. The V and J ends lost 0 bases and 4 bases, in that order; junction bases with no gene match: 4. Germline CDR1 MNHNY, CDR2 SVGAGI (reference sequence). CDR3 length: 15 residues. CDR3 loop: CASSYSDRVFYGYTF. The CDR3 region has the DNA TGTGCCAGCAGTTACTCGGACAGGGTTTTCTATGGCTACACCTTC.

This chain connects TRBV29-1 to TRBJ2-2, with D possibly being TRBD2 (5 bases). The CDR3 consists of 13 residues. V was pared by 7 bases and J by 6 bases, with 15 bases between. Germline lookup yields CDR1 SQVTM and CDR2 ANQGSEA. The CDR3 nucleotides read TGCAGCGCGCAGGAGGAGCTCCCCGGGGAGCTGTTTTTT. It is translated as CSAQEELPGELFF.

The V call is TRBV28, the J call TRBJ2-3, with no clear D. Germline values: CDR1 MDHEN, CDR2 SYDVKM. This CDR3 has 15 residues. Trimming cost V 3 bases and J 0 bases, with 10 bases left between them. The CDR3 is CASSLGRSSTDTQYF. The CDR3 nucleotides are TGTGCCAGCAGTTTGGGCAGATCTAGCACAGATACGCAGTATTTT.

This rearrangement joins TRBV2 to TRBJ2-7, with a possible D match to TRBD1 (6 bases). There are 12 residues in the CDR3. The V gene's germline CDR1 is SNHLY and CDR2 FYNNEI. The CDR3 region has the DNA TGTGCTTTAGGCAGGGGTAGGTACGAGCAGTACTTC. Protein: CALGRGRYEQYF.

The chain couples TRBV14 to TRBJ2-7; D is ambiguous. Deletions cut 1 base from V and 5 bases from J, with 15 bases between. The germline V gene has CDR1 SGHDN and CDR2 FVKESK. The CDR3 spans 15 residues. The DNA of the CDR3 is TGTGCCAGCAGCCAAGTTTTGTCTAGGGTCCACGAGCAGTACTTC. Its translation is CASSQVLSRVHEQYF.

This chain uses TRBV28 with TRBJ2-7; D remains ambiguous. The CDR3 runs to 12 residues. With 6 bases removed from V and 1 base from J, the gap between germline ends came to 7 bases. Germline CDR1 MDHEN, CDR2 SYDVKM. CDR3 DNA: TGTGCCAGCAGCCCCTTTTCCTACGAGCAGTACTTC. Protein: CASSPFSYEQYF.